This TCR beta chain comes out of a study of blood T cell repertoires in COVID-19. Generated by immunoSEQ multiplex PCR, the TCRdb table keeps only in-frame clones and is missing some. The table shows 200,000 to 300,000 clones, with around 86% occurring only once. This receptor was taken from a man aged 35-49 years who had recovered from COVID-19. Input material: peripheral blood.

The CDR3 DNA is TGTGCCAGCAGTTACGGGACTAGGCAAGAGACCCAGTACTTC. It translates to CASSYGTRQETQYF. V usage is TRBV6-2 or TRBV6-3 and J usage is TRBJ2-5; TRBD2 matches at 8 bases. The V gene's germline CDR1 is MNHEY and CDR2 SVGEGT. V was pared by 2 bases and J by 2 bases, with 1 base of the junction left unmatched. This CDR3 region has 14 residues.